The T cell receptor beta chain under discussion was sequenced for a study of blood T cell repertoires in COVID-19. In the study overall: T cells, B-cell-depleted T cells, or PBMCs provided the cDNA or gDNA that served as material.

CDR1 is SGHRS, CDR2 YFSETQ, per germline. Trimming pared 4 bases from V and 5 bases from J, leaving 18 bases between. The CDR3 consists of 15 residues. Here immunoSEQ multiplex PCR was the method, and the copy in TCRdb shows in-frame clones only, minus some. The sample yields 370,000 or so clones, 80% to 90% seen once. The sequence was collected from a man aged 25-45 years who had recovered from COVID-19. The genes are TRBV5-1 and TRBJ1-1, with TRBD1 as a possible D gene (5 bases). Sequencing was performed on PBMCs or T cells enriched from blood (not recorded which). The CDR3 reads CASSQRPGVGTEAFF. CDR3 bases: TGCGCCAGCAGCCAACGGCCGGGGGTTGGGACTGAAGCTTTCTTT.